The sequence of this TCR beta chain was determined in a study of blood T cell repertoires in COVID-19. About the study: Spain, Italy and the United States supplied samples that represented acute and convalescent COVID-19. From T cells, B-cell-depleted T cells, or PBMCs came the material, which was cDNA or gDNA.

The junction had 16 bases not matched to a gene; V was cut back by 8 bases and J by 2 bases. CDR1 is LNHDA and CDR2 is SQIVND in the germline V gene (reference sequence). There are 18 residues in the CDR3. In the source study's methods: By means of reference gene primer amplification, nucleated cell counts were estimated. Produced via immunoSEQ multiplex PCR; TCRdb's table is partial and in-frame only. That table furnishes V, J and clone size, whereas the DNA furnished D and trimming. The sample contains tens of thousands of clones, roughly nine tenths of which appear only once. Sequences were obtained from peripheral blood. The gene calls are TRBV19 and TRBJ2-3, with 10 positions matching TRBD1. The receptor was derived from a man over 45 with acute or convalescent COVID-19. CDR3 in DNA: TGTGCCAGTGAGCCGGGACAGGGGCGTTGGTATAACACAGATACGCAGTATTTT. Translating gives CASEPGQGRWYNTDTQYF.